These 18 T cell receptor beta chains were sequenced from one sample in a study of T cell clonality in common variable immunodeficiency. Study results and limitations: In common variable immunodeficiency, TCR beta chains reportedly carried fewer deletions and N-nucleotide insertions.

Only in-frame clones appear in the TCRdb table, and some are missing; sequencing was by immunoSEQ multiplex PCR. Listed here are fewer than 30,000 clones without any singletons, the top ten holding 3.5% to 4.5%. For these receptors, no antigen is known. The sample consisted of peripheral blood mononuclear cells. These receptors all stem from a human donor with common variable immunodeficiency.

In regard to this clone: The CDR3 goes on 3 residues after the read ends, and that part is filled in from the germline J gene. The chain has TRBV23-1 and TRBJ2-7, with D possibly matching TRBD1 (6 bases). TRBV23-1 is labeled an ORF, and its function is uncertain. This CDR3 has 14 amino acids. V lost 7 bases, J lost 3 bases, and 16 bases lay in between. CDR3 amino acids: CASISQGQFYEQYF. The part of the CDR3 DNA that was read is TGCGCCAGCATATCCCAGGGACAATTCTACGAG.

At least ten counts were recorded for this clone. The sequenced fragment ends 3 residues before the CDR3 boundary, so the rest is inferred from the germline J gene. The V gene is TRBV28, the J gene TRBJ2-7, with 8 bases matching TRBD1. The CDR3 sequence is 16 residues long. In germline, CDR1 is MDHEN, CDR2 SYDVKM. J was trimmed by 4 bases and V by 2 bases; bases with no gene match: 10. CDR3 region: CASSLKRAGGAYEQYF. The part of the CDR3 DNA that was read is TGTGCCAGCAGTTTAAAACGGGCAGGGGGCGCGTACGAG.

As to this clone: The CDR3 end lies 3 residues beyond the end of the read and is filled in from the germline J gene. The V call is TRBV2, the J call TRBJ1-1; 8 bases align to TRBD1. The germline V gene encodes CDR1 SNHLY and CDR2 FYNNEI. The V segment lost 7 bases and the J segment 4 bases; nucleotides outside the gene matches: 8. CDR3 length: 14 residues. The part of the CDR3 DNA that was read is TGTGCCAGCAACAAGAACACAGGGGGCACTGAA. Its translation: CASNKNTGGTE. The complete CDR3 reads CASNKNTGGTEAFF.

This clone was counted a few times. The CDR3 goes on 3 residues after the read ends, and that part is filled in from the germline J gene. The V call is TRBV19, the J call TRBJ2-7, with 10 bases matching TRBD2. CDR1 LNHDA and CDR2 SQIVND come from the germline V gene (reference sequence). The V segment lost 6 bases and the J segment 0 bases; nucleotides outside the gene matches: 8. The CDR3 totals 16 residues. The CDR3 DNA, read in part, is TGTGCCAGTAGCTCTCGGACTAGCGGTAGCTCCTACGAG. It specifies CASSSRTSGSSYE. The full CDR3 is CASSSRTSGSSYEQYF.

Partial CDR3 DNA: TGTGCCTGGAATACAGGCGGCGAG. As protein: CAWNTGGE. The CDR3 in its entirety is CAWNTGGEQYF. The genes are TRBV30 and TRBJ2-7; possible D gene TRBD1, 5 bases. Read sequence stops 3 residues before the CDR3 end, and the germline J gene provides the missing end. The CDR3 length is 11 residues. V lost 4 bases and J lost 6, with 10 bases in between. Germline CDR1 GTSNPN, CDR2 SVGIG (reference sequence).

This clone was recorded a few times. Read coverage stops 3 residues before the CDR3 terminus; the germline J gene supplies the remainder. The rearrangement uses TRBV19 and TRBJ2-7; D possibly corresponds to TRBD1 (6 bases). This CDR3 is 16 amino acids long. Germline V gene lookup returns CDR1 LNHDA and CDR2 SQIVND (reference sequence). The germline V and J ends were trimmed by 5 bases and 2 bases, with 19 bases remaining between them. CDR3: CASSLRTDSSTYEQYF. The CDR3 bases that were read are TGTGCCAGTAGTTTACGGACAGACTCCTCGACCTACGAG.

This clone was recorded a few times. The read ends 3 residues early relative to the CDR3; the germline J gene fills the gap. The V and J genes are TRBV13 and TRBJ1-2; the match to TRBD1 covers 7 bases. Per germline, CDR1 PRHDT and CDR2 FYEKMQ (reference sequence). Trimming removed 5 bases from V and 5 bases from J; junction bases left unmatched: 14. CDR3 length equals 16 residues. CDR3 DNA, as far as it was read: TGTGCCAGCAGCCCCAAAACTGGACAGGCGGGGTATGGC. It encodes CASSPKTGQAGYG. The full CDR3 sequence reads CASSPKTGQAGYGYTF.

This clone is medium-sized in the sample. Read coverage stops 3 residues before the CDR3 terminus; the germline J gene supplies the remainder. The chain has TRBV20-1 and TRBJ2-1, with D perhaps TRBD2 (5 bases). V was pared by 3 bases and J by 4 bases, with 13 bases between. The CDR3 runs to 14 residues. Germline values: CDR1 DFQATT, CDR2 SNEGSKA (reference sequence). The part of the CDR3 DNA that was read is TGCAGTGCTAGCGGGGAGACGCGGTACAATGAG. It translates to CSASGETRYNE. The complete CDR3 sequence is CSASGETRYNEQFF.

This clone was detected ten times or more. The CDR3 is CASSSWASTGASISGNTIYF. The part of the CDR3 DNA that was read is TGCGCCAGCAGCTCCTGGGCATCGACAGGGGCCTCTATCTCTGGAAACACC. The V gene is TRBV5-1, the J gene TRBJ1-3, with 8 bases matching TRBD1. The observed sequence ends 3 residues before the CDR3 terminus, with the missing tail filled in from the germline J gene. V was pared by 3 bases and J by 0 bases, with 17 bases of the junction left unmatched. Germline V lookup: CDR1 SGHRS, CDR2 YFSETQ. This CDR3 contains 20 residues.

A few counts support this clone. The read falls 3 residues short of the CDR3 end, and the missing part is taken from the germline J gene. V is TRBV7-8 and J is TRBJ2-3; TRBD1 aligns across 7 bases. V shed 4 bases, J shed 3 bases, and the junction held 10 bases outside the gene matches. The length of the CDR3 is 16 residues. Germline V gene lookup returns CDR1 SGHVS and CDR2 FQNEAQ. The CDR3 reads CASSSRQGEGTDTQYF. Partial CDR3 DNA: TGTGCCAGCAGCTCCCGACAGGGTGAAGGGACAGATACG.

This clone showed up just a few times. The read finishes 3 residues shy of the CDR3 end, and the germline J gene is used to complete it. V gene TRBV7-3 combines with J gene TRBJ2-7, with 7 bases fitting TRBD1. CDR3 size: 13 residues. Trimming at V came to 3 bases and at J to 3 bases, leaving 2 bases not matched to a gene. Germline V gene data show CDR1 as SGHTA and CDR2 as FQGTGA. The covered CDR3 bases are TGTGCCAGCAGCTTGGGACAGCGCTACGAG. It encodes CASSLGQRYE. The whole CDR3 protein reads CASSLGQRYEQYF. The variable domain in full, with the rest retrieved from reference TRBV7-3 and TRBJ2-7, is GAGVSQTPSNKVTEKGKYVELRCDPISGHTALYWYRQSLGQGPEFLIYFQGTGAADDSGLPNDRFFAVRPEGSVSTLKIQRTERGDSAVYLCASSLGQRYEQYFGPGTRLTVT.

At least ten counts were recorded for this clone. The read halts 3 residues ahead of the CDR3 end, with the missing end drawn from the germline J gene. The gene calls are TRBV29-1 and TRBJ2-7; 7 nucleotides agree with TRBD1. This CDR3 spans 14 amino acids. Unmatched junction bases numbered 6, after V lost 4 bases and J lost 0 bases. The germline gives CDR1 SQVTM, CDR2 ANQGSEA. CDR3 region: CSVGKGTASYEQYF. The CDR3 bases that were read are TGCAGCGTTGGAAAAGGGACAGCCTCCTACGAG.

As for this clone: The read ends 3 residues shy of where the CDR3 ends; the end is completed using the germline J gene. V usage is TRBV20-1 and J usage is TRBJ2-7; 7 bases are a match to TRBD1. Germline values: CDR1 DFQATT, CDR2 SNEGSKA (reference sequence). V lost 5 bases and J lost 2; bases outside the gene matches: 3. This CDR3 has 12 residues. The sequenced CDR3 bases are TGCAGTGCTCGGGACAGAACCTACGAG. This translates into CSARDRTYE. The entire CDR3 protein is CSARDRTYEQYF.

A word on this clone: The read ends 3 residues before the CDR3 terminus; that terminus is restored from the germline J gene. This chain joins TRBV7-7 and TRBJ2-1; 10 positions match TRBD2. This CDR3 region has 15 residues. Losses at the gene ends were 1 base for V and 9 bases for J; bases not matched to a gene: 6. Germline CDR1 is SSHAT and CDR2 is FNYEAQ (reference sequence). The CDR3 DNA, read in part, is TGTGCCAGCAGCTTAGTCCTAGCGGGAGTCAGTGAG. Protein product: CASSLVLAGVSE. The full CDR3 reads CASSLVLAGVSEQFF.

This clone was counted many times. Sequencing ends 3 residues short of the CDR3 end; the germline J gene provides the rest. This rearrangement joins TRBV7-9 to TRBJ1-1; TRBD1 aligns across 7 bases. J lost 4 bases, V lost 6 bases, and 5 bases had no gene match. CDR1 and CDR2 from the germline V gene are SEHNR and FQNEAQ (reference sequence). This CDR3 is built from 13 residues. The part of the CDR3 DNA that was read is TGTGCCAGCAGTTTGACAGGGATCACTGAA. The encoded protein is CASSLTGITE. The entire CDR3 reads CASSLTGITEAFF.

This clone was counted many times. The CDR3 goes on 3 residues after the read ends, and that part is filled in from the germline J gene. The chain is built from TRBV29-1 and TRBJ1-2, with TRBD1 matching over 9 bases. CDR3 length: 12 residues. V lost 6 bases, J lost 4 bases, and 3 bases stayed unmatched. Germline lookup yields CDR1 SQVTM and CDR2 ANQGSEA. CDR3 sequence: CSVDRGGYGYTF. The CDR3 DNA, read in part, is TGCAGCGTGGACAGGGGAGGCTATGGC. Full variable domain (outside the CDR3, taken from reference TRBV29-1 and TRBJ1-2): SAVISQKPSRDICQRGTSLTIQCQVDSQVTMMFWYRQQPGQSLTLIATANQGSEATYESGFVIDKFPISRPNLTFSTLTVSNMSPEDSSIYLCSVDRGGYGYTFGSGTRLTVV.

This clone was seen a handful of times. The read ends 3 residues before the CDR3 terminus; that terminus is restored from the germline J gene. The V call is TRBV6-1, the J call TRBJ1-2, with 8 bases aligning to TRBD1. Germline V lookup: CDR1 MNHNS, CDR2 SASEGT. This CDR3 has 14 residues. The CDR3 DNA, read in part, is TGTGCCAGCAGTGGAGGGGGGACAGGTCACAGC. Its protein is CASSGGGTGHS. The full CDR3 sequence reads CASSGGGTGHSYTF.

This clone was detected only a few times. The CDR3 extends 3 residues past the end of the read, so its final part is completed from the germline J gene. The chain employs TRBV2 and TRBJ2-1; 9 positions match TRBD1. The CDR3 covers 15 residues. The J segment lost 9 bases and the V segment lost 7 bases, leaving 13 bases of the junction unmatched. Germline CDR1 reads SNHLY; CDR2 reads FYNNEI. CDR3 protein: CASNPTGGFSGEQFF. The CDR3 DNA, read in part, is TGTGCCAGCAACCCGACAGGGGGGTTCTCGGGTGAG.